Presented here are 22 T cell receptor beta chains from one specimen sequenced in a study of CD8+CD57+ T cells in acquired aplastic anemia. In patients chosen for sequencing, flow cytometry had shown CD8+CD57+ cell expansion. Genomic DNA acted as the template from which TCR beta VDJ combination and CDR3 sequence profiling were carried out. MiXCR, applied by TCRdb to the reads, yields one record per CDR3 protein. Among about 150,000 distinct CDR3 sequences, approximately 52% were seen once, and the ten largest hold approximately 12%. The specimen was sorted CD4+, CD8+, or CD8+CD57+ T cells (not recorded which) from PBMCs. The receptors originated from a human donor with aplastic anemia.

The chain joins TRBV4-2 to TRBJ2-1, with 14 bases fitting TRBD2. V lost 0 bases and J lost 7; bases outside the gene matches: 11. This CDR3 is built from 19 residues. In germline, CDR1 is LGHNA, CDR2 YNFKEQ. DNA for the CDR3: TGTGCCAGCAGCCAAGATCCTAGACTAGCGGGGGGGCCGGGGAATGAGCAGTTCTTC. Its translation is CASSQDPRLAGGPGNEQFF.

Turning to this clonotype: A read error may be the cause here, since a much bigger clone is one base away. The CDR3, as DNA: TGTGCCAGCAGCCCCGGTCCCACCTTC. Residues: CASSPGPTF. The chain uses TRBV9 and TRBJ1-2; D gene uncertain. The germline CDR1 and CDR2 sequences are SGDLS and YYNGEE. With 4 bases removed from V and 13 bases from J, the gap between germline ends came to 8 bases. The CDR3 contains 9 residues.

The rearrangement joins TRBV2 to TRBJ2-1, with a tentative D call TRBD2 (5 bases). From germline, CDR1 is SNHLY and CDR2 FYNNEI. The CDR3 covers 12 residues. V was pared by 4 bases and J by 6 bases, with 7 bases between. The CDR3 spells CASSVGGNEQFF. CDR3 in DNA: TGTGCCAGCAGTGTAGGAGGCAATGAGCAGTTCTTC.

This clonotype has ten or more counts. The rearrangement uses TRBV10-1 and TRBJ1-2; no clear D gene. CDR3 length: 10 residues. Germline CDR1 WNHNN, CDR2 SYGVQD (reference sequence). Trimming removed 11 bases from V and 7 bases from J, with 11 bases in between. Here the CDR3 reads CARVRSGYTF. The DNA of the CDR3 is TGCGCCCGGGTACGGAGTGGCTACACCTTC.

This clonotype was seen more than once but under ten times. The rearrangement uses TRBV6-5 and TRBJ2-1; D unresolved. Germline V gene sequence: CDR1 MNHEY, CDR2 SVGAGI. V was cut by 4 bases and J by 1 base, with 8 bases left in between. The CDR3 sequence is 14 residues long. Written as DNA, the CDR3 is TGTGCCAGCAGTTCCACAGAATCCTACAATGAGCAGTTCTTC. It codes for CASSSTESYNEQFF.

The rearrangement joins TRBV29-1 to TRBJ1-2; 8 positions agree with TRBD1. Germline assignment: CDR1 SQVTM and CDR2 ANQGSEA. Germline trimming cut 4 bases from V and 7 bases from J; bases unmatched to any gene: 8. The CDR3 spans 13 residues. The CDR3 reads CSVVGAGGFGYTF. The DNA for the CDR3 is TGCAGCGTTGTAGGAGCAGGGGGCTTTGGCTACACCTTC.

For the CDR3, the DNA is TGTGCCAGCACCCTTAGTGGTGCAGATACGCAGTATTTT. Residues: CASTLSGADTQYF. The V and J genes are TRBV7-2 and TRBJ2-3; D unclear. This CDR3 region has 13 residues. Germline CDR1 and CDR2: SGHTA and FQGNSA. V was pared by 7 bases and J by 4 bases, with 12 bases between. Drawing the rest from reference TRBV7-2 and TRBJ2-3, the complete variable domain is GAGVSQSPSNKVTEKGKDVELRCDPISGHTALYWYRQSLGQGLEFLIYFQGNSAPDKSGLPSDRFSAERTGGSVSTLTIQRTQQEDSAVYLCASTLSGADTQYFGPGTRLTVL.

The chain has TRBV19 and TRBJ1-5; D is unclear. V was cut by 3 bases and J by 0 bases, with 9 bases left in between. Per the germline V gene, CDR1 is LNHDA and CDR2 is SQIVND (reference sequence). This CDR3 spans 15 amino acids. The CDR3 sequence: CASSIGPNSNQPQHF. The CDR3 nucleotides read TGTGCCAGTAGTATCGGCCCGAATAGCAATCAGCCCCAGCATTTT.

The genes are TRBV9 and TRBJ2-3, with 7 bases aligning to TRBD1. J lost 3 bases, V lost 0 bases, and 7 bases had no gene match. Germline V gene lookup returns CDR1 SGDLS and CDR2 YYNGEE. This CDR3 region has 16 residues. The CDR3, as DNA: TGTGCCAGCAGCGTAGGCCAGGGGGTAGGAACAGATACGCAGTATTTT. Its protein product is CASSVGQGVGTDTQYF.

This sequence joins TRBV10-3 and TRBJ2-1; D may be TRBD1 (6 bases). Trimming took 6 bases from V and 0 from J, leaving 9 bases between them. CDR3 length: 14 residues. The germline CDR1 and CDR2 sequences are ENHRY and SYGVKD. The CDR3 spells CAISGQFSYNEQFF. CDR3 DNA sequence: TGTGCCATCAGCGGACAGTTCTCCTACAATGAGCAGTTCTTC.

As for this clonotype: This may stem from a read error, because a much larger clone lies one nucleotide away. The rearrangement uses TRBV9 and TRBJ1-1; D is uncertain. The CDR3 is 15 amino acids. Per germline, CDR1 SGDLS and CDR2 YYNGEE. V was shortened by 6 bases and J by 5 bases, with 20 bases between the two germline ends. CDR3 residues: CASNLVETPATEAFF. The CDR3 nucleotides read TGTGCCAGCAACTTGGTAGAGACCCCGGCGACTGAAGCTTTCTTT.

The chain recombines TRBV2 with TRBJ2-7, with D perhaps matching TRBD1 (7 bases). The CDR3 spans 12 residues. Trimming pared 8 bases from V and 6 bases from J, leaving 14 bases between. Germline V gives CDR1 SNHLY, CDR2 FYNNEI. CDR3 DNA: TGTGCCAGCCACGGCAGGGGGGTCGAGCAGTACTTC. Protein product: CASHGRGVEQYF.

The gene calls are TRBV9 and TRBJ2-7; 11 positions agree with TRBD2. Germline values: CDR1 SGDLS, CDR2 YYNGEE. V trimming: 4 bases; J trimming: 3 bases; junction bases outside the gene matches: 6. This CDR3 is built from 15 residues. The CDR3 here is CASSTGTSGFYEQYF. The CDR3 DNA is TGTGCCAGCAGCACAGGGACTAGCGGATTCTACGAGCAGTACTTC. The variable domain in full, completed from reference TRBV9 and TRBJ2-7, reads DSGVTQTPKHLITATGQRVTLRCSPRSGDLSVYWYQQSLDQGLQFLIQYYNGEERAKGNILERFSAQQFPDLHSELNLSSLELGDSALYFCASSTGTSGFYEQYFGPGTRLTVT.

The CDR3 sequence is CASSVARTTNTGELFF. CDR3 bases: TGTGCCAGCAGCGTAGCCCGAACAACGAACACCGGGGAGCTGTTTTTT. The V gene is TRBV9, the J gene TRBJ2-2; D ambiguous. The CDR3 sequence is 16 residues long. Germline V gives CDR1 SGDLS, CDR2 YYNGEE. With 0 bases removed from V and 0 bases from J, the gap between germline ends came to 9 bases.

This rearrangement joins TRBV7-2 to TRBJ2-7; D gene ambiguous. This CDR3 has 12 amino acids. Between the trimmed V and J ends, which lost 6 bases and 4 bases, there was a span of 10 bases. CDR1 SGHTA and CDR2 FQGNSA come from the germline V gene. Here the CDR3 DNA reads TGTGCCAGCAGTTCCGGACGGTACGAGCAGTACTTC. Translation gives CASSSGRYEQYF.

This chain joins TRBV25-1 and TRBJ2-7; 11 positions agree with TRBD2. After removal of 10 bases from V and 1 base from J, the junction contained 12 bases not matched to a gene. The V gene's germline CDR1 is MGHDK and CDR2 SYGVNS. The CDR3 sequence is 16 residues long. CDR3 loop: CAIRAGTSGVSYEQYF. The CDR3 bases are TGTGCCATCAGAGCGGGGACTAGCGGAGTTTCCTACGAGCAGTACTTC.

This rearrangement joins TRBV29-1 to TRBJ2-7; perhaps D is TRBD1 or TRBD2 (5 bases each). Germline CDR1 is SQVTM and CDR2 is ANQGSEA. V was cut by 0 bases and J by 2 bases, with 17 bases left in between. This CDR3 comprises 16 residues. The CDR3 loop reads CSVEDAGAGLTYEQYF. CDR3 sequence (DNA): TGCAGCGTTGAAGATGCCGGGGCAGGGCTGACCTACGAGCAGTACTTC.

The rearrangement links TRBV9 to TRBJ1-6, with D possibly matching TRBD1 (5 bases). Germline loops: CDR1 SGDLS, CDR2 YYNGEE. V was trimmed by 4 bases and J by 9 bases, leaving 17 bases between them. The CDR3 length is 15 residues. This CDR3 reads CASSPLPRVVSPLHF. The CDR3 nucleotides read TGTGCCAGCAGCCCCCTACCCAGGGTGGTTTCACCCCTCCACTTT.

This clonotype was detected many times. V and J are TRBV2 and TRBJ1-4; TRBD1 agrees at 12 bases. Germline CDR1 SNHLY, CDR2 FYNNEI. The CDR3 has 17 amino acids. The V and J ends lost 3 bases and 2 bases, in that order; junction bases with no gene match: 4. The CDR3 region has the DNA TGTGCCAGCAGTGAGGAAGGGACAGGGGGCACTAATGAAAAACTGTTTTTT. This sequence encodes CASSEEGTGGTNEKLFF.

V is TRBV10-1 and J is TRBJ2-7, with D unresolved. V gave up 0 bases and J gave up 2 bases, with 5 bases separating them. The germline gives CDR1 WNHNN, CDR2 SYGVQD (reference sequence). The CDR3 extends over 13 amino acids. CDR3 in amino acids: CASSESAAYEQYF. In DNA form, the CDR3 reads TGCGCCAGCAGTGAGTCGGCAGCCTACGAGCAGTACTTC.

Many counts were recorded for this clonotype. The V call is TRBV5-4, the J call TRBJ1-2; D perhaps matches TRBD1 (5 bases). V gave up 0 bases and J gave up 2 bases, with 17 bases separating them. The germline V gene has CDR1 SGHNT and CDR2 YYREEE (reference sequence). The CDR3 is 17 amino acids. The CDR3 DNA sequence: TGTGCCAGCAGCTTGGTTACCTCTCGGGGGGGGAACTATGGCTACACCTTC. The encoded protein is CASSLVTSRGGNYGYTF.

This clonotype is a singleton in its sample. DNA for the CDR3: TGTGCCAGCATCGGAGACAGCGATAGCAATCAGCCCCAGCATTTT. It codes for CASIGDSDSNQPQHF. The V call is TRBV2, the J call TRBJ1-5; TRBD1 is a possible D gene (5 bases). Trimming removed 7 bases from V and 0 bases from J, with 13 bases in between. The CDR3 is 15 residues long. Germline CDR1 reads SNHLY; CDR2 reads FYNNEI.